This T cell receptor beta chain was recovered during a study of CD8 T cells in ankylosing spondylitis. Notes on this clonotype: Antigen unknown.

The CDR3 is 17 amino acids. Germline trimming cut 1 base from V and 2 bases from J; bases unmatched to any gene: 7. Germline V CDR1 and CDR2: SEHNR, FQNEAQ (reference sequence). Study-level findings and limits: Disease-linked clones reportedly concentrated significantly in matched ankylosing spondylitis synovial fluid. Some of the motif variants had earlier been found in reactive arthritis patients' fluid and blood. Within ankylosing spondylitis blood, a TCR beta motif made up of roughly eight highly homologous variants appeared to be characteristic.

Using its own MiXCR run on the 5' RACE reads, TCRdb lists one record per CDR3 protein. The sample has hundreds of thousands of distinct CDR3 sequences; 17% are singletons. The chain recombines TRBV7-9 with TRBJ1-5; 8 nucleotides line up with TRBD1. The source of this sequence is a male donor with ankylosing spondylitis. Sequencing used blood, either unsorted or a sorted T cell fraction (not recorded which). This CDR3 is CASSLGQGASGNQPQHF. DNA of the CDR3: TGTGCCAGCAGCTTAGGGCAGGGGGCATCTGGCAATCAGCCCCAGCATTTT. The full variable domain, in which reference TRBV7-9 and TRBJ1-5 provide the parts outside the CDR3, is DTGVSQNPRHKITKRGQNVTFRCDPISEHNRLYWYRQTLGQGPEFLTYFQNEAQLEKSRLLSDRFSAERPKGSFSTLEIQRTEQGDSAMYLCASSLGQGASGNQPQHFGDGTRLSIL.